A selection of T cell receptor beta chains follows, all from one sample in a study of patients and donors after allogeneic stem cell transplantation. Using its own MiXCR run on the RT-PCR reads, TCRdb lists one record per CDR3 protein. The data show about 400,000 distinct CDR3 sequences, with approximately 16% seen just once and less than 8.5% held by the top ten. Sequencing input: blood, either unsorted or a sorted T cell fraction (not recorded which). The receptor source for this set is a human donor who was either an allogeneic HSCT recipient or a stem cell or donor lymphocyte infusion donor (not recorded which). It is not recorded whose cells these are; they may come from a transplant donor. The CDR3 runs from the conserved cysteine through the conserved F or W. D genes are given only for firm matches. Where a row states a size, it is once, few, many or the class of an expanded clone; other rows omit it.

V gene	CDR3 length	J gene	clone size	D gene	CDR3 DNA	CDR3 protein
TRBV7-8	16	TRBJ2-3	many	TRBD2	TGTGCCAGCAGCTTAGTACTAGCGGGGTCCGCAGATACGCAGTATTTT	CASSLVLAGSADTQYF
TRBV9	14	TRBJ2-7	NA	NA	TGTGCCAGCAGCGTAGCCGGGGCTGGGGGCGAGCAGTACTTC	CASSVAGAGGEQYF
TRBV3-1	13	TRBJ2-2	many	NA	TGTGCCAGCAACCGACTTAACACCGGGGAGCTGTTTTTT	CASNRLNTGELFF
TRBV5-1	15	TRBJ1-1	few	NA	TGCGCCAGCAGCTTGAAGGGTCATATGAACACTGAAGCTTTCTTT	CASSLKGHMNTEAFF
TRBV11-2	18	TRBJ1-5	few	NA	TGTGCCAGCAGCTTAGGGGACCGGGCCCAGGTCAATTCTCAGCCCCAGCATTTT	CASSLGDRAQVNSQPQHF
TRBV4-1	14	TRBJ2-7	NA	TRBD2	TGCGCCAGCAGCCAACCCACGCGGGGGAACGAGCAGTACTTC	CASSQPTRGNEQYF
TRBV5-6	15	TRBJ1-2	few	TRBD1	TGTGCCAGCAGCTTCCCGGGACAGGGGGCCTATGGCTACACCTTC	CASSFPGQGAYGYTF
TRBV7-9	13	TRBJ1-5	NA	NA	TGTGCCAGCAGCGGGGGGAGGGAACAGCCCCAGCATTTT	CASSGGREQPQHF
TRBV20-1	14	TRBJ1-2	few	NA	TGCAGTGCTAGAGATCCTAAGGGACCCTATGGCTACACCTTC	CSARDPKGPYGYTF
TRBV6-2/TRBV6-3	12	TRBJ2-5	NA	TRBD2	TGTGCCAGCAGGACGGGGGGAGAGACCCAGTACTTC	CASRTGGETQYF
TRBV4-3	15	TRBJ1-6	few	NA	TGCGCCAGCAGCCAAGATCATAGGGGGGTCTCACCCCTCCACTTT	CASSQDHRGVSPLHF
TRBV5-6	14	TRBJ2-7	few	NA	TGTGCCAGCAGCTTGGATCTAGCTCCCTACGAGCAGTACTTC	CASSLDLAPYEQYF
TRBV7-9	16	TRBJ2-7	few	NA	TGTGCCAGCAGGTCCCACAGAGTCCTCCAGGACGGCGAGCAGTACTTC	CASRSHRVLQDGEQYF
TRBV4-1	15	TRBJ1-1	many	TRBD1	TGCGCCAGCAGCCAAGAAACAGGGGGAATCACTGAAGCTTTCTTT	CASSQETGGITEAFF
TRBV27	15	TRBJ1-1	NA	NA	TGTGCCAGCAGTTCAGGGCCAAGGACGAACACTGAAGCTTTCTTT	CASSSGPRTNTEAFF
TRBV12-3/TRBV12-4	13	TRBJ2-1	many	TRBD2	TGTGCCAGCAGTTGGGGGGGTTACAATGAGCAGTTCTTC	CASSWGGYNEQFF
TRBV20-1	16	TRBJ2-3	few	TRBD1	TGCAGTGCTAGAGATCTAAGACAGGGGGCCCCAGATACGCAGTATTTT	CSARDLRQGAPDTQYF
TRBV20-1	17	TRBJ2-3	NA	TRBD2	TGCAGTGCTTCGTATAGCGGGCGGCTTTCGCGCACAGATACGCAGTATTTT	CSASYSGRLSRTDTQYF
TRBV30	11	TRBJ2-7	NA	NA	TGTGCCTGGACAACCTCCTACGAGCAGTACTTC	CAWTTSYEQYF
TRBV28	14	TRBJ1-5	NA	TRBD1	TGTGCCAGCAGTTTACGGACAGGGCCCCAGCCCCAGCATTTT	CASSLRTGPQPQHF
TRBV4-3	15	TRBJ2-3	NA	NA	TGCGTTAGCAGCCAAGGGGGTAAAGAGGGAGGTACGCAGTATTTT	CVSSQGGKEGGTQYF
TRBV19	16	TRBJ2-7	few	TRBD1	TGTGCCAGTAGTCTTAAACCGGGACAGGCCGCCTACGAGCAGTACTTC	CASSLKPGQAAYEQYF